This passage covers 10 T cell receptor beta chains from one sample sequenced in a study of cytomegalovirus exposure and HLA in healthy donors (dated 2017 in TCRdb). Library generation was performed with the immunoSEQ multiplex PCR assay. For the multiplex PCR, a mixture combining 60 forward primers for TCR Vbeta segments and 13 reverse primers for TCR Jbeta segments was used. This is the immuneACCESS table as TCRdb keeps it, with only in-frame sequences that have V and J called. A part of the clones is gone; compared with another copy, unresolved V genes explain less than half, and the rest is unexplained. This sample lists over 50,000 clones; around 92% were detected once. Of the sample, more than 1.3% falls within the top ten clones. Sequencing used PBMCs. The receptors here all came from a man aged 25-40 years in good health and CMV-seropositive.

This sequence joins TRBV11-1 and TRBJ2-3, with 11 bases that match TRBD2. CDR3 size: 16 residues. Germline V CDR1 and CDR2: SGHAT, FQDESV (reference sequence). V gave up 1 base and J gave up 2 bases; unmatched junction bases: 2. CDR3 nucleotide sequence: TGTGCCAGCAGCTTAGGACTAGCGGGACACACAGATACGCAGTATTTT. It encodes CASSLGLAGHTDTQYF. Full variable domain (remainder filled in from reference TRBV11-1 and TRBJ2-3): EAEVAQSPRYKITEKSQAVAFWCDPISGHATLYWYRQILGQGPELLVQFQDESVVDDSQLPKDRFSAERLKGVDSTLKIQPAELGDSAMYLCASSLGLAGHTDTQYFGPGTRLTVL.

This clone showed up just a few times. V gene TRBV11-2 combines with J gene TRBJ1-1, with D perhaps matching TRBD1 (6 bases). CDR1 is SGHAT, CDR2 FQNNGV, per germline. V lost 4 bases to trimming and J lost 0 bases, with 9 bases between them. This CDR3 contains 14 residues. Written as DNA, the CDR3 is TGTGCCAGCAGCTCACAGGGTTTGAACACTGAAGCTTTCTTT. Translation gives CASSSQGLNTEAFF.

The CDR3 coding sequence is TGTGCCAGCAGTTATAGCGGGAGTGCCTACGAGCAGTACTTC. Encoded protein: CASSYSGSAYEQYF. V gene TRBV27 combines with J gene TRBJ2-7; the match to TRBD2 covers 9 bases. CDR1 is MNHEY and CDR2 is SMNVEV in the germline V gene (reference sequence). The CDR3 spans 14 residues. The ends lost 4 bases at V and 2 bases at J; junction bases unmatched: 3.

The chain recombines TRBV7-9 with TRBJ1-2; 9 bases align to TRBD1. Per germline, CDR1 SEHNR and CDR2 FQNEAQ (reference sequence). The CDR3 is 14 residues long. J lost 6 bases, V lost 8 bases, and 10 bases had no gene match. CDR3 sequence (DNA): TGTGCCAGCCCATCTAGGACAGGGGATGATGGCTACACCTTC. Encoded protein: CASPSRTGDDGYTF. The whole variable domain, remainder taken from reference TRBV7-9 and TRBJ1-2, is DTGVSQNPRHKITKRGQNVTFRCDPISEHNRLYWYRQTLGQGPEFLTYFQNEAQLEKSRLLSDRFSAERPKGSFSTLEIQRTEQGDSAMYLCASPSRTGDDGYTFGSGTRLTVV.

This chain connects TRBV7-6 to TRBJ1-3; possible D gene TRBD1, 5 bases. This CDR3 comprises 16 residues. Germline V lookup: CDR1 SGHVS, CDR2 FNYEAQ. V lost 1 base to trimming and J lost 0 bases, with 10 bases between them. The CDR3 nucleotides read TGTGCCAGCAGCTTAGGCGGGGCCAACTCTGGAAACACCATATATTTT. Amino acids: CASSLGGANSGNTIYF.

The V gene is TRBV5-1, the J gene TRBJ2-3; TRBD1 aligns across 7 bases. J was trimmed by 4 bases and V by 0 bases; bases with no gene match: 2. This CDR3 comprises 14 residues. CDR1 SGHRS and CDR2 YFSETQ come from the germline V gene. CDR3 protein: CASSLERGPDTQYF. The CDR3 bases are TGCGCCAGCAGCTTGGAAAGGGGGCCAGATACGCAGTATTTT.

This clone was seen only once. V is TRBV7-2 and J is TRBJ2-7; weak D call: TRBD2 (5 bases). CDR3 length: 13 amino acids. CDR1 is SGHTA and CDR2 is FQGNSA in the germline V gene. With 2 bases removed from V and 4 bases from J, the gap between germline ends came to 9 bases. This CDR3 is CASSLPSLYEQYF. DNA of the CDR3: TGTGCCAGCAGCTTACCTAGCTTGTACGAGCAGTACTTC.

This clone came up a few times. The J gene is TRBJ2-7, the V gene TRBV6-5, with 7 nucleotides matching TRBD2. Looked up from germline, CDR1 is MNHEY and CDR2 is SVGAGI. This CDR3 has 13 amino acids. Losses at the gene ends were 9 bases for V and 0 bases for J; bases not matched to a gene: 5. As DNA, the CDR3 is TGTGCCAGTTCCCGGGACTACTCCTACGAGCAGTACTTC. Protein: CASSRDYSYEQYF.

The chain links TRBV6-1 to TRBJ1-5, with D unresolved. Trimming took 0 bases from V and 4 from J, leaving 7 bases between them. CDR1 and CDR2 from the germline V gene are MNHNS and SASEGT. The CDR3 consists of 14 residues. CDR3 coding DNA: TGTGCCAGCAGTGAAGCTACAGTGAATCAGCCCCAGCATTTT. Its translation is CASSEATVNQPQHF.

The rearrangement joins TRBV6-5 to TRBJ1-5; 7 positions match TRBD1. Germline V gives CDR1 MNHEY, CDR2 SVGAGI. CDR3 length equals 14 residues. The ends lost 5 bases at V and 4 bases at J; junction bases unmatched: 5. The CDR3 DNA follows: TGTGCCAGCAGTATGACAGGGAGGAATCAGCCCCAGCATTTT. Its translation is CASSMTGRNQPQHF.